This TCR beta chain is drawn from a study of blood T cell repertoires in COVID-19. In the study overall: The origin of the acute and convalescent COVID-19 samples was the United States, Italy and Spain.

The repertoire was sequenced with immunoSEQ multiplex PCR; TCRdb's copy has only in-frame clones and lacks some. This table holds approximately 40,000 clones, roughly 90% found once. Trimming removed 9 bases at V and 3 bases at J, with 17 bases between. CDR1 is SNHLY and CDR2 is FYNNEI in the germline V gene. This CDR3 is 14 amino acids long. This chain joins TRBV2 and TRBJ2-5; TRBD2 might be the D (5 bases). The specimen was peripheral blood. The clonotype originates from a human donor in a cohort sampled during active COVID-19. The DNA for the CDR3 is TGTGCCAGGGAGGTTATTAACGCCGAAGAGACCCAGTACTTC. Translation gives CAREVINAEETQYF.